A selection of T cell receptor beta chains follows, all from one sample in a study of blood T cell repertoires in COVID-19. Using immunoSEQ multiplex PCR, the repertoire was profiled, and TCRdb retains in-frame clones only, with some absent. The sample has about 140,000 clones; 76% are singletons. The sample taken for sequencing was peripheral blood. The receptors come from an elderly woman with active or convalescent COVID-19. CDR3s include the opening cysteine and the closing phenylalanine or tryptophan. D genes are given only for firm matches. Clone sizes are given selectively: once, few, many, or a class where the clone is expanded.

j_call,clone_size,d_call,cdr3_length,v_call,cdr3_nt,cdr3_aa
TRBJ1-1,-,-,14,TRBV6-2/TRBV6-3,TGTGCCAGCAGTGCACAGAACAGGAACACTGAAGCTTTCTTT,CASSAQNRNTEAFF
TRBJ1-1,-,-,14,TRBV6-5,TGTGCCAGCAGCGGAGGGCGGTTTAGGACTGAAGCTTTCTTT,CASSGGRFRTEAFF
TRBJ1-2,-,TRBD1,14,TRBV5-1,TGCGCCAGCAGCGGGGGACAGGGGGTCCATGGCTACACCTTC,CASSGGQGVHGYTF
TRBJ2-5,-,TRBD1,15,TRBV7-2,TGTGCCAGCAGCACAGACAGGGGGCATGGGGAGACCCAGTACTTC,CASSTDRGHGETQYF
TRBJ1-4,-,-,13,TRBV28,TGTGCCAGCATCTCCAACAGGAATGAAAAACTGTTTTTT,CASISNRNEKLFF
TRBJ1-5,few,-,15,TRBV2,TGTGCCAGCAGTGAAGAGGGGTATCGCAATCAGCCCCAGCATTTT,CASSEEGYRNQPQHF
TRBJ1-2,-,TRBD1,16,TRBV4-3,TGCGCCAGCAGCCCCCAAGCCGGACAGGGGGGAAGTGGCTACACCTTC,CASSPQAGQGGSGYTF
TRBJ1-3,few,-,17,TRBV5-1,TGCGCCAGCAGCTTGAAGGCTCAGACTGCCTCTGGAAACACCATATATTTT,CASSLKAQTASGNTIYF
TRBJ2-5,-,-,14,TRBV9,TGTGCCAGCAGCGTGAGGGGGACGGGAGAGACCCAGTACTTC,CASSVRGTGETQYF
TRBJ1-2,-,-,15,TRBV30,TGTGCCTGGAGTGTACACCTCAGGGGTGGATATGGCTACACCTTC,CAWSVHLRGGYGYTF
TRBJ2-1,-,TRBD2,12,TRBV2,TGTGCCAGCACCCGGCGGGGGGATGAGCAGTTCTTC,CASTRRGDEQFF
TRBJ2-1,-,TRBD2,16,TRBV6-5,TGTGCCAGCAGTTATTCTAGCGGGGCGTCCTACAATGAGCAGTTCTTC,CASSYSSGASYNEQFF
TRBJ2-2,-,-,15,TRBV5-1,TGCGCCAGCAGCTTGCCCGGGGGTAACACCGGGGAGCTGTTTTTT,CASSLPGGNTGELFF
TRBJ2-3,-,-,16,TRBV18,TGTGCCAGCTCACCGCTGGGTGGCGGATTCACAGATACGCAGTATTTT,CASSPLGGGFTDTQYF
TRBJ2-7,-,-,11,TRBV30,TGTGCAATGGACATACTATACGAGCAGTACTTC,CAMDILYEQYF
TRBJ2-1,-,TRBD1,15,TRBV5-1,TGCGCCAGCAGCCCGGGGGACAGGCCCTACAATGAGCAGTTCTTC,CASSPGDRPYNEQFF
TRBJ1-2,-,-,11,TRBV29-1,TGCAGCTTCAGGGTGGGCTATGGCTACACCTTC,CSFRVGYGYTF
TRBJ1-6,-,-,12,TRBV5-6,TGTGCCAGCAGCTTGAAGGGGGTGCCCCTCCACTTT,CASSLKGVPLHF
TRBJ1-5,once,-,15,TRBV5-5,TGTGCCAGCAGTGGTCGGTTGGGGGGGAATCAGCCCCAGCATTTT,CASSGRLGGNQPQHF
TRBJ2-7,-,TRBD1,15,TRBV10-3,TGTGCCATCAGTGAAGCGGCAGGGGGACCCTACGAGCAGTACTTC,CAISEAAGGPYEQYF
TRBJ2-7,-,-,13,TRBV30,TGTGCCTGGAGTGCCCAGACAGGCTACGAGCAGTACTTC,CAWSAQTGYEQYF
TRBJ2-7,once,-,14,TRBV9,TGTGCCAGCAGCGTAGGTACAGGTCGATACGAGCAGTACTTC,CASSVGTGRYEQYF
TRBJ1-4,-,-,13,TRBV6-4,TGTGCCAGCAGTGACAGGGAGGGTGAAAAACTGTTTTTT,CASSDREGEKLFF
TRBJ2-7,-,TRBD1,16,TRBV6-6,TGTGCCAGCAGTTACGCCGGCGGGACAGGGGGCAACGAGCAGTACTTC,CASSYAGGTGGNEQYF
TRBJ2-3,-,TRBD2,15,TRBV7-9,TGTGCCAGCAACCCTAGCGGGGGGATCACAGATACGCAGTATTTT,CASNPSGGITDTQYF
TRBJ2-7,-,TRBD1,15,TRBV10-1,TGCGCCAGCAGTGACTCCGGGACAGGGATCTACGAGCAGTACTTC,CASSDSGTGIYEQYF
TRBJ1-1,-,-,13,TRBV29-1,TGCAGCGCCGCCGGGGGAGGGAACACTGAAGCTTTCTTT,CSAAGGGNTEAFF
TRBJ2-7,-,TRBD1,13,TRBV5-4,TGTGCCAGCAGCTTGGTAGGGGGCCGCGAGCAGTACTTC,CASSLVGGREQYF
TRBJ2-3,-,TRBD2,17,TRBV7-2,TGTGCCAGCAGCGACATCCATAGCGGGGGGACTCGAGATACGCAGTATTTT,CASSDIHSGGTRDTQYF
TRBJ1-6,-,TRBD1,14,TRBV18,TGTGCCAGCTCCGCAGACAGGGGAAATTCACCCCTCCACTTT,CASSADRGNSPLHF
TRBJ1-2,-,TRBD1,16,TRBV10-3,TGTGCCATCAGACGGGACAGGGGTGGACTAAACGATGGCTACACCTTC,CAIRRDRGGLNDGYTF
TRBJ1-1,once,TRBD1,15,TRBV6-5,TGTGCCAGCAGTTACTCCAACACAGGGGCGTCAGGAGCTTTCTTT,CASSYSNTGASGAFF
TRBJ2-1,-,TRBD2,15,TRBV10-3,TGTGCCATCAGTCCCGGGACTAGCGGCAACAATGAGCAGTTCTTC,CAISPGTSGNNEQFF
TRBJ1-2,-,TRBD1,16,TRBV7-2,TGTGCCAGCAGCCCGCGACAGGGACTCACCCGCTATGGCTACACCTTC,CASSPRQGLTRYGYTF
TRBJ1-1,-,TRBD1,14,TRBV10-1,TGCGCCAGCAGTGAGGACAGGGAAAACACTGAAGCTTTCTTT,CASSEDRENTEAFF
TRBJ2-3,-,TRBD1,14,TRBV11-2,TGTGCCAGCAGCTATGGCAGGGGGTTTGATACGCAGTATTTT,CASSYGRGFDTQYF
TRBJ1-1,-,TRBD1,14,TRBV5-1,TGCGCCAGCAGATCAGGGGGCCTGAACACTGAAGCTTTCTTT,CASRSGGLNTEAFF
TRBJ2-7,few,-,14,TRBV30,TGTGCCTGGAGCGCCGAAGTGGCTTCTGCCGAGCAGTACTTC,CAWSAEVASAEQYF
TRBJ2-1,-,-,17,TRBV6-6,TGTGCCAGCAGTCCCGGCCCTGGAGGACGTGGCTACAATGAGCAGTTCTTC,CASSPGPGGRGYNEQFF
TRBJ2-7,-,TRBD2,16,TRBV27,TGTGCCAGCAGTACCCTGGGGGCTAGCGGGGTCCACGAGCAGTACTTC,CASSTLGASGVHEQYF
TRBJ1-2,-,TRBD1,13,TRBV10-3,TGTGCCATCAGACCAGGGGGACGTATTCGCTACACCTTC,CAIRPGGRIRYTF
TRBJ2-5,once,TRBD2,17,TRBV10-3,TGTGCCATCAGTGAATTGGGCCTAGCGGGGGGTGGTGAGACCCAGTACTTC,CAISELGLAGGGETQYF
TRBJ1-1,once,TRBD1,15,TRBV18,TGTGCCAGCTCACCACCGGGACAGATGAACACTGAAGCTTTCTTT,CASSPPGQMNTEAFF
TRBJ2-6,many,TRBD1,16,TRBV30,TGTGCCTGGAGGGGGGACAGAGGCTCTGGGGCCAACGTCCTGACTTTC,CAWRGDRGSGANVLTF
TRBJ2-2,-,TRBD2,16,TRBV7-2,TGTGCCAGCAGCTTAGTCGGTGGACTAGCGGGAGGGGAGCTGTTTTTT,CASSLVGGLAGGELFF
TRBJ1-1,-,TRBD1,13,TRBV7-8,TGTGCCAGCAGCTTTGACAGGGGGACTGAAGCTTTCTTT,CASSFDRGTEAFF